This T cell receptor (beta chain) emerged from a study of neurological immune-mediated disorders. Trimming took 0 bases from V and 2 from J, leaving 15 bases between them. From germline, CDR1 is SGHRS and CDR2 YFSETQ. The CDR3 is 16 amino acids. The yield of each sequencing run was over 190 million TCR-beta sequences from 15-18 subjects. Via MiXCR, TCRdb re-called the 5' RACE reads, giving one row per CDR3 protein. The data contain tens of thousands of distinct CDR3 sequences, roughly 2.6% of them singletons. The sequence derives from a woman between 25 and 40 years old with multiple sclerosis. This chain joins TRBV5-1 and TRBJ2-7; the D gene could be TRBD1 or TRBD2 (5 bases each). The source material was PBMCs. The CDR3 DNA reads as TGCGCCAGCAGCTTGGACGGGACGGCCATACCCTACGAGCAGTACTTC. Its protein is CASSLDGTAIPYEQYF.